This T cell receptor (beta chain) appears in the sequencing data of a study of blood T cell repertoires in COVID-19. About the research overall: COVID-19 samples collected from the United States, Italy and Spain covered acute and convalescent phases.

The repertoire was sequenced with immunoSEQ multiplex PCR; TCRdb's copy has only in-frame clones and lacks some. The sample yields approximately 250,000 clones, roughly 88% seen once. This clone came up once. The germline gives CDR1 SGHNT, CDR2 YENEEA. This CDR3 region has 12 residues. The V gene end was trimmed by 7 bases and the J gene end by 4 bases; junction bases not matched to a gene: 4. Sample: peripheral blood. The genes are TRBV11-3 and TRBJ2-7; TRBD2 matches at 7 bases. This TCR was sampled from a woman in her 70s with COVID-19, enrolled during active disease. The CDR3 spells CASTREGYEQYF. For the CDR3, the DNA is TGTGCCAGCACCAGGGAGGGATACGAGCAGTACTTC.